This T cell receptor (beta chain) was found in a study of blood T cell repertoires in COVID-19. In the study overall: Sources were T cells, B-cell-depleted T cells, or PBMCs; the material itself was cDNA or gDNA.

V was trimmed by 5 bases and J by 2 bases, leaving 18 bases between them. The germline CDR1 and CDR2 sequences are MDHEN and SYDVKM. The CDR3 has 16 residues. The protocol was immunoSEQ multiplex PCR, while the TCRdb copy is restricted to in-frame clones and leaves out a portion. The sample includes tens of thousands of clones, around 83% seen only once; the top ten take roughly 9%. This sequence was found in a human donor in a cohort sampled during active COVID-19. Sequenced: peripheral blood. The chain carries TRBV28 and TRBJ1-1; D is ambiguous. The CDR3 DNA reads TGTGCCAGCAGTATTCCAGGCAGGATAGGAAACACTGAAGCTTTCTTT. It encodes CASSIPGRIGNTEAFF.